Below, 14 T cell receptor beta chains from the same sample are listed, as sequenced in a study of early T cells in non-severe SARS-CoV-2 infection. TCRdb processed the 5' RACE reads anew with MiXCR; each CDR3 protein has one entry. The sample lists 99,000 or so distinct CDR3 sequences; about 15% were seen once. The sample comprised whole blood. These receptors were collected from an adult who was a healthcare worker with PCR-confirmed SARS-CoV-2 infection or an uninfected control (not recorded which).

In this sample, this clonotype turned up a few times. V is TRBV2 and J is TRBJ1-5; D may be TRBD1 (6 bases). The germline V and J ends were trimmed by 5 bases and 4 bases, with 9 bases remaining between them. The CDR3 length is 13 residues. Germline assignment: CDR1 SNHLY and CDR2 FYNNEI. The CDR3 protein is CASSRDRNQPQHF. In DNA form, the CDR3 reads TGTGCCAGCAGTCGAGACAGGAATCAGCCCCAGCATTTT.

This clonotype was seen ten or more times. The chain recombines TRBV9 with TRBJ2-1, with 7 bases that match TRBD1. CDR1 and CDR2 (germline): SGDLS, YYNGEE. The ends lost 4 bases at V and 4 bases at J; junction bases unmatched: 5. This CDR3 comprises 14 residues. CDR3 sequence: CASSFGQEYNEQFF. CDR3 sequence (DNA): TGTGCCAGCAGCTTCGGACAGGAGTACAATGAGCAGTTCTTC.

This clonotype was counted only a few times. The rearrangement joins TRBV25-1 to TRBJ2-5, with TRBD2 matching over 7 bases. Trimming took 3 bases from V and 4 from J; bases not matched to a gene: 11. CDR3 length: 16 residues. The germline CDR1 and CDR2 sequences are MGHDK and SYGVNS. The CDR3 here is CASSEEFAGVRETQYF. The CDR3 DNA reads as TGTGCCAGCAGTGAGGAATTCGCGGGAGTAAGAGAGACCCAGTACTTC. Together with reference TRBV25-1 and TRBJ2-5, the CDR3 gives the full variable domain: EADIYQTPRYLVIGTGKKITLECSQTMGHDKMYWYQQDPGMELHLIHYSYGVNSTEKGDLSSESTVSRIRTEHFPLTLESARPSHTSQYLCASSEEFAGVRETQYFGPGTRLLVL.

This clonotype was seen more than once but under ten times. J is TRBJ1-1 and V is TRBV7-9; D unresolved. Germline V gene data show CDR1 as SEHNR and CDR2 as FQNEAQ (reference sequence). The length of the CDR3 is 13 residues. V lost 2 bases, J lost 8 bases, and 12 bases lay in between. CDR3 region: CASSLNRAREAFF. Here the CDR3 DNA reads TGTGCCAGCAGCTTAAACCGGGCTCGGGAAGCTTTCTTT. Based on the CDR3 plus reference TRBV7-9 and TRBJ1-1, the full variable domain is DTGVSQNPRHKITKRGQNVTFRCDPISEHNRLYWYRQTLGQGPEFLTYFQNEAQLEKSRLLSDRFSAERPKGSFSTLEIQRTEQGDSAMYLCASSLNRAREAFFGQGTRLTVV.

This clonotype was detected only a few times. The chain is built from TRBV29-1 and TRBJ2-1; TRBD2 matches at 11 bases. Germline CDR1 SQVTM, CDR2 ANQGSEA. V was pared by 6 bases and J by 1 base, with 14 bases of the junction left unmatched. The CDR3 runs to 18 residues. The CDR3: CSVLDSSGRAYSYNEQFF. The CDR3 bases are TGCAGCGTCCTAGATAGTAGCGGGAGGGCCTATTCCTACAATGAGCAGTTCTTC.

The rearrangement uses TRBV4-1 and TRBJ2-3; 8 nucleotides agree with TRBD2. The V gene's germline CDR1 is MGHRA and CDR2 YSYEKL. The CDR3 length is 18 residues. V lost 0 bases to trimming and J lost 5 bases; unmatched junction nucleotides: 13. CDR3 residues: CASSQEGPSGPWVDTQYF. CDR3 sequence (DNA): TGCGCCAGCAGCCAAGAAGGTCCTAGCGGGCCCTGGGTAGATACGCAGTATTTT.

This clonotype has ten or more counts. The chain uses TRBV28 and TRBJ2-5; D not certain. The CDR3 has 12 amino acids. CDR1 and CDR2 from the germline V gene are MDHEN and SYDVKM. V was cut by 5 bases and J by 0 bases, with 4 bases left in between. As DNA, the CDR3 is TGTGCCAGCAGTCGGTACCAAGAGACCCAGTACTTC. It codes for CASSRYQETQYF.

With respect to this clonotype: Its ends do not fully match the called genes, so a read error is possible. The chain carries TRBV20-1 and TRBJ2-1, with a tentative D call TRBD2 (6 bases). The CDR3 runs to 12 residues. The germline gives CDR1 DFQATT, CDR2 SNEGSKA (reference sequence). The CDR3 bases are TGCAGTGCTTATCGGGAGAACAATGTGCAGTTCTTC. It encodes CSAYRENNVQFF.

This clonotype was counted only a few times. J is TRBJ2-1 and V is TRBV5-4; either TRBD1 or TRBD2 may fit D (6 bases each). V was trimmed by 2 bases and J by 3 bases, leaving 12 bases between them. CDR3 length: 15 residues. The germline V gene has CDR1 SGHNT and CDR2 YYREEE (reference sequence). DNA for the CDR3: TGTGCCAGCAGCTTTGAGGGGGACTTCTACAATGAGCAGTTCTTC. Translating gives CASSFEGDFYNEQFF.

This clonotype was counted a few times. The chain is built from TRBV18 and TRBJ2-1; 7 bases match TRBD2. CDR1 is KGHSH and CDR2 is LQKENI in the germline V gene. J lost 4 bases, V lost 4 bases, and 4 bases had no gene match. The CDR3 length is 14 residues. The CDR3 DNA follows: TGTGCCAGCTCACTCGGACTAGTTTACAATGAGCAGTTCTTC. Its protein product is CASSLGLVYNEQFF.

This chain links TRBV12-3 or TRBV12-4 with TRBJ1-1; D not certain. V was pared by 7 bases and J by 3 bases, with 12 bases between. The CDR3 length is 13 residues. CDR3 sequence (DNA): TGTGCCAGCACTGTGTATTCGGACACTGAAGCTTTCTTT. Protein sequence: CASTVYSDTEAFF.

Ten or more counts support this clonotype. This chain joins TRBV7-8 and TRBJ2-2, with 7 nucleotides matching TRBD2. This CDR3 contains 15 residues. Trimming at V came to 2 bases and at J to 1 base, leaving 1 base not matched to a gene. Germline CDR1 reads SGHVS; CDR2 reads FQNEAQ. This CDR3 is CASSLTGGNTGELFF. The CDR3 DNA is TGTGCCAGCAGCTTAACGGGAGGGAACACCGGGGAGCTGTTTTTT. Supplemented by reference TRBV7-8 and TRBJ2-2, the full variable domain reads GAGVSQSPRYKVAKRGQDVALRCDPISGHVSLFWYQQALGQGPEFLTYFQNEAQLDKSGLPSDRFFAERPEGSVSTLKIQRTQQEDSAVYLCASSLTGGNTGELFFGEGSRLTVL.

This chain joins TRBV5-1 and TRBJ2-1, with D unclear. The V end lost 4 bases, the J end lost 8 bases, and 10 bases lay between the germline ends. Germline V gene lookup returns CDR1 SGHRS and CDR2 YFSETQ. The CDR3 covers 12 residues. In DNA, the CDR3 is TGCGCCAGCAGCCGCGGCGTGGATGAGCAGTTCTTC. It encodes CASSRGVDEQFF.

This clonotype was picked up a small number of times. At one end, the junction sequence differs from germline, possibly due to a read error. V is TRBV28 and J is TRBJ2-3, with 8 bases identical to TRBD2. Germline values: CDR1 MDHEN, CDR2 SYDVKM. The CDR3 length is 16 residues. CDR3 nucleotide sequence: TGTGCCAGCAGTTTTCCGCCGAGCGGGAGCAGAGATACGCAGTATTTT. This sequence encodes CASSFPPSGSRDTQYF.